The clone carrying this T cell receptor (beta chain) showed up many times. These data come from a study of identical twins. Addition of a universal primer site occurred through template switching, and cDNA carried unique molecular identifiers. A single record per CDR3 protein comes from TCRdb applying MiXCR to the 5' RACE reads. This sample has about 250,000 distinct CDR3 sequences, with 7.5% found just once. This CDR3 has 18 amino acids. V shed 4 bases and J 7 bases; nucleotides not matched to a gene: 21. From germline, CDR1 is SGHRS and CDR2 YFSETQ. These data also featured in a second study, about yellow fever vaccine responses in identical twins. From that paper: It has been reported that, in twins, the vaccine T cell response seemed partly convergent and partly personalized.

This sequence was found in a woman aged 18-30 years in good health. Material for sequencing was CD8+ T cells sorted from blood. The chain is built from TRBV5-1 and TRBJ2-3, with 7 bases lining up with TRBD2. The DNA of the CDR3 is TGCGCCAGCAGCCAACCTCGCGGGGAGGGCCTCAATTCCAATACGCAGTATTTT. Its protein product is CASSQPRGEGLNSNTQYF.